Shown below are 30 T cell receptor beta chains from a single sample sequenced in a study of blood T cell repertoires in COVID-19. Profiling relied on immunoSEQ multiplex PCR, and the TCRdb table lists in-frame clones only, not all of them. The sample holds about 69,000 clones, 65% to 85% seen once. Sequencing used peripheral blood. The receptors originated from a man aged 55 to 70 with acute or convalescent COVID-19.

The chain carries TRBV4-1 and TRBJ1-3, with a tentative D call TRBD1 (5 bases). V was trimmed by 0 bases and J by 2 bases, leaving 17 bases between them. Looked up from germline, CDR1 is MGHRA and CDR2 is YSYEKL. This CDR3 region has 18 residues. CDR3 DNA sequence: TGCGCCAGCAGCCAAGAAGGAAAGGGGCCTCGTCCTGGAAACACCATATATTTT. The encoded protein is CASSQEGKGPRPGNTIYF.

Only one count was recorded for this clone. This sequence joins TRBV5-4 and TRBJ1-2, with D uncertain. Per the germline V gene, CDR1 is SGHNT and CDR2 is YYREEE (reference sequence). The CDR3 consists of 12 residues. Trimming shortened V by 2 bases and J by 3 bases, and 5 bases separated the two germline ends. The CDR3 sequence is CASSFPDYGYTF. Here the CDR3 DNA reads TGTGCCAGCAGCTTCCCTGACTATGGCTACACCTTC. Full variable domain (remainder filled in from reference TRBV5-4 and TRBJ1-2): ETGVTQSPTHLIKTRGQQVTLRCSSQSGHNTVSWYQQALGQGPQFIFQYYREEENGRGNFPPRFSGLQFPNYSSELNVNALELDDSALYLCASSFPDYGYTFGSGTRLTVV.

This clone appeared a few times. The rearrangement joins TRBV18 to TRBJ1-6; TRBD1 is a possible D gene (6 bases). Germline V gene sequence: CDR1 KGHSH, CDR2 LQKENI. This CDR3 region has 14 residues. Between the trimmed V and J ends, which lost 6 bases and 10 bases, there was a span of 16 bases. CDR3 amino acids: CASSKAGERSPLHF. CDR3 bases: TGTGCCAGCTCGAAGGCAGGGGAACGATCACCCCTCCACTTT.

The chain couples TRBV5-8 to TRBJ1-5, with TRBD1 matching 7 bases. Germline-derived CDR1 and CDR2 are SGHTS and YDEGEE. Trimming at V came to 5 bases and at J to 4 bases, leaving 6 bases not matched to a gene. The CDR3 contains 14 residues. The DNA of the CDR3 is TGTGCCAGCAGGCAGGGACAGAGAAATCAGCCCCAGCATTTT. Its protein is CASRQGQRNQPQHF. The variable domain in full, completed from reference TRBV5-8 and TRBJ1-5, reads EAGVTQSPTHLIKTRGQQATLRCSPISGHTSVYWYQQALGLGLQFLLWYDEGEERNRGNFPPRFSGRQFPNYSSELNVNALELEDSALYLCASRQGQRNQPQHFGDGTRLSIL.

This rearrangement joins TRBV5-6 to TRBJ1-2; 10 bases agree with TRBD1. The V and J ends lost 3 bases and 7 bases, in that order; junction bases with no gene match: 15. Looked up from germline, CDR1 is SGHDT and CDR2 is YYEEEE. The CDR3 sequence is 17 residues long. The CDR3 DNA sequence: TGTGCCAGCAGCTCGCGCAGCCCTGGGACAGGGGAGGTTGGCTACACCTTC. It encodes CASSSRSPGTGEVGYTF. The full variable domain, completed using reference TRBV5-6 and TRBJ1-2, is DAGVTQSPTHLIKTRGQQVTLRCSPKSGHDTVSWYQQALGQGPQFIFQYYEEEERQRGNFPDRFSGHQFPNYSSELNVNALLLGDSALYLCASSSRSPGTGEVGYTFGSGTRLTVV.

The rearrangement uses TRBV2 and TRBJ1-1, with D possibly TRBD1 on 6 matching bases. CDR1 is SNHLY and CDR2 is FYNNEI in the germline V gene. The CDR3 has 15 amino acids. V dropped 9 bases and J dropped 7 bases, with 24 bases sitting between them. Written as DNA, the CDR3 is TGTGCCAGTCGGGCGGCCGGGACACCCGTAGGTGAAGCTTTCTTT. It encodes CASRAAGTPVGEAFF.

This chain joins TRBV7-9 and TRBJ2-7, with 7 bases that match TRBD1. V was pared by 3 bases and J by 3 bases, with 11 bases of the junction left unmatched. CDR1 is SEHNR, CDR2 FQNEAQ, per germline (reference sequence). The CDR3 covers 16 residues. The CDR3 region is CASSLETGPRVYEQYF. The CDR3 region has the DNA TGTGCCAGCAGCTTGGAGACAGGGCCTAGGGTCTACGAGCAGTACTTC.

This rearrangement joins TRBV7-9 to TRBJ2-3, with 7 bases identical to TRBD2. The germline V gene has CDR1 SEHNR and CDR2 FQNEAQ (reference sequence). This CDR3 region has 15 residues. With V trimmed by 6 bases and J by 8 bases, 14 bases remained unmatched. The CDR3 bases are TGTGCCAGCAGTCTACCGGGACTAACTTCGGGTACGCAGTATTTT. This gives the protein CASSLPGLTSGTQYF.

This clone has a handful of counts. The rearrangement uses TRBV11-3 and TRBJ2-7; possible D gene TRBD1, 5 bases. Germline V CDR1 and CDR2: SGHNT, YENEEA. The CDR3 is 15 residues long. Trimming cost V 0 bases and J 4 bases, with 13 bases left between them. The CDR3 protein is CASSLDSGRDYEQYF. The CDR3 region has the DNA TGTGCCAGCAGCTTAGATTCTGGCAGGGATTACGAGCAGTACTTC.

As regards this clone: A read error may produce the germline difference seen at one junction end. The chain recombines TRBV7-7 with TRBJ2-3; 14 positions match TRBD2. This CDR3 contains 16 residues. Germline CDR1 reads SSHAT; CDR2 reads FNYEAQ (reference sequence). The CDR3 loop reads CASSPWTSGGSDTQYF. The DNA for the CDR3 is TGTGCTAGCAGCCCCTGGACTAGCGGGGGGTCAGATACGCAGTATTTT.

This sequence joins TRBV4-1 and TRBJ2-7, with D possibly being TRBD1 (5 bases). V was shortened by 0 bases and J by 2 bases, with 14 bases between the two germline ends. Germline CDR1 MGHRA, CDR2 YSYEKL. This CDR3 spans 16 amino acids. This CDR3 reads CASSQEVAGIPYEQYF. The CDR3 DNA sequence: TGCGCCAGCAGCCAAGAGGTCGCAGGGATCCCCTACGAGCAGTACTTC.

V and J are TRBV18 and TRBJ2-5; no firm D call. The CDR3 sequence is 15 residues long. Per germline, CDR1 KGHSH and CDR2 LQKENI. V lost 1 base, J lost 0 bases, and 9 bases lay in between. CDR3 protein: CASSPLRGDQETQYF. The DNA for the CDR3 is TGTGCCAGCTCACCACTTCGCGGCGACCAAGAGACCCAGTACTTC.

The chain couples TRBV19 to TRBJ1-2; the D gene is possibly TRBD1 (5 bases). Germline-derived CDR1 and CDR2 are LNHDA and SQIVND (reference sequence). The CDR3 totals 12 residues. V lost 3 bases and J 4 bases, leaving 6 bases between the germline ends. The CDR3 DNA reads TGTGCCAGTAGTATCGACAGCTATGGCTACACCTTC. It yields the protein CASSIDSYGYTF.

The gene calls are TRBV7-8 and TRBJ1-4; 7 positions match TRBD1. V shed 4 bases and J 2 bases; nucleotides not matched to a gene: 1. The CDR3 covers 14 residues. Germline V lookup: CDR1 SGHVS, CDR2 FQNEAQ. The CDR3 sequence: CASSSGQTNEKLFF. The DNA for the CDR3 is TGTGCCAGCAGCTCGGGACAGACTAATGAAAAACTGTTTTTT.

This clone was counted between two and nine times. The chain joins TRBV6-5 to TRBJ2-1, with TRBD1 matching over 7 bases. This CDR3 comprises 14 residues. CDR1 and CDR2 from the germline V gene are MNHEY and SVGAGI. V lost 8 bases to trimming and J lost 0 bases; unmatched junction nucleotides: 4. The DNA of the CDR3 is TGTGCCAGCCGACGGGACAGCTCCTACAATGAGCAGTTCTTC. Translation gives CASRRDSSYNEQFF.

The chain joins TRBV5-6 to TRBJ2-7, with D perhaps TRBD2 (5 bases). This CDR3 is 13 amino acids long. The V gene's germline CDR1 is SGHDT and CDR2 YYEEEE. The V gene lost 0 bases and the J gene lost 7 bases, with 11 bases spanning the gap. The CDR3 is CASSLVETGEQYF. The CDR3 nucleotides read TGTGCCAGCAGCTTGGTAGAGACGGGGGAGCAGTACTTC.

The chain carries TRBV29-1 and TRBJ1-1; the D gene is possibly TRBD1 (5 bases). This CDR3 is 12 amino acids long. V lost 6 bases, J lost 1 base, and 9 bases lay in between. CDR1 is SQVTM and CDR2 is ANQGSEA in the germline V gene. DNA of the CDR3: TGCAGCGTCGCAGGGTCGAACACTGAAGCTTTCTTT. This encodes CSVAGSNTEAFF. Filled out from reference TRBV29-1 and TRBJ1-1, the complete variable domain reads SAVISQKPSRDICQRGTSLTIQCQVDSQVTMMFWYRQQPGQSLTLIATANQGSEATYESGFVIDKFPISRPNLTFSTLTVSNMSPEDSSIYLCSVAGSNTEAFFGQGTRLTVV.

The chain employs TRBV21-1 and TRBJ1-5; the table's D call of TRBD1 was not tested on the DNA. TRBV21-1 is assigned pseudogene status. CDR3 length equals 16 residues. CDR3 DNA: TGTGCCAGCCAAAGGGGGTCGCGGTTTAGCAATCAGCCCCAGCATTTT. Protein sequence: CASQRGSRFSNQPQHF.

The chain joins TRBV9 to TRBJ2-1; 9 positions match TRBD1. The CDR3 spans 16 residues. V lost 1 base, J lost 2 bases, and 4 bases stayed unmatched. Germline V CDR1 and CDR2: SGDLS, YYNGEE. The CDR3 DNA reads TGTGCCAGCAGCGTAACCGACAGGGGGACCTACAATGAGCAGTTCTTC. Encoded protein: CASSVTDRGTYNEQFF. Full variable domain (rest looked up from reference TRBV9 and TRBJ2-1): DSGVTQTPKHLITATGQRVTLRCSPRSGDLSVYWYQQSLDQGLQFLIQYYNGEERAKGNILERFSAQQFPDLHSELNLSSLELGDSALYFCASSVTDRGTYNEQFFGPGTRLTVL.

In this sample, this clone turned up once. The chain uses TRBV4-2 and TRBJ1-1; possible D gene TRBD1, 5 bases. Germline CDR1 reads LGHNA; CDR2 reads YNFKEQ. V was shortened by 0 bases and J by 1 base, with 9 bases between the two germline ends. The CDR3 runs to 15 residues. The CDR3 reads CASSQDRAPNTEAFF. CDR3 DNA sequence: TGTGCCAGCAGCCAAGACAGGGCACCGAACACTGAAGCTTTCTTT.

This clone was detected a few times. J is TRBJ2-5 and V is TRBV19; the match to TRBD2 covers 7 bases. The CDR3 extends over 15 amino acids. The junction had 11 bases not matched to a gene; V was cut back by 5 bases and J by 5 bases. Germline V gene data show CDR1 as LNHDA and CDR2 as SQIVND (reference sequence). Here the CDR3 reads CASSWGGGAQETQYF. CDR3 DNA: TGTGCCAGTAGTTGGGGGGGAGGGGCACAGGAGACCCAGTACTTC.

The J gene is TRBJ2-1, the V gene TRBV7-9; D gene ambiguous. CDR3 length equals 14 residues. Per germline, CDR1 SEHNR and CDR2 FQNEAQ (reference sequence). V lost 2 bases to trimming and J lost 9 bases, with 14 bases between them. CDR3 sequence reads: CASSLLATTVEQFF. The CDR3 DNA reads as TGTGCCAGCAGCTTATTAGCCACAACCGTTGAGCAGTTCTTC.

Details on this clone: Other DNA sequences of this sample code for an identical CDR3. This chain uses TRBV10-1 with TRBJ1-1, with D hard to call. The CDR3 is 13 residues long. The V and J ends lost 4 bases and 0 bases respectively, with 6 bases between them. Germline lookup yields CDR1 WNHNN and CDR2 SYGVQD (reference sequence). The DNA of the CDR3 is TGCGCCAGCAGTGCTCAGATGAACACTGAAGCTTTCTTT. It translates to CASSAQMNTEAFF.

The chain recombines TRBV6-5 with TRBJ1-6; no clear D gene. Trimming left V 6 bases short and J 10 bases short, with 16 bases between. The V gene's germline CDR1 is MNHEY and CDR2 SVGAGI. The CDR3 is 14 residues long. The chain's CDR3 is CASSTRTRGSPLHF. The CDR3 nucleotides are TGTGCCAGCAGCACCAGGACTCGTGGGTCACCCCTCCACTTT.

As DNA, the CDR3 is TGTGCCAGCAGCTTTTGGGCAGCCACTAACTATGGCTACACCTTC. Residues: CASSFWAATNYGYTF. The rearrangement uses TRBV7-9 and TRBJ1-2; D gene uncertain. V was shortened by 3 bases and J by 0 bases, with 11 bases between the two germline ends. The CDR3 spans 15 residues. Looked up from germline, CDR1 is SEHNR and CDR2 is FQNEAQ (reference sequence).

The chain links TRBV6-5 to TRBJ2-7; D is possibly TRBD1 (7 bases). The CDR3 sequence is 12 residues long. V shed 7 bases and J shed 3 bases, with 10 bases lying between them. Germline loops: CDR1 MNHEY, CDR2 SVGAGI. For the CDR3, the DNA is TGTGCCAGCAACCAGGGGGGCTACGAGCAGTACTTC. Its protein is CASNQGGYEQYF.

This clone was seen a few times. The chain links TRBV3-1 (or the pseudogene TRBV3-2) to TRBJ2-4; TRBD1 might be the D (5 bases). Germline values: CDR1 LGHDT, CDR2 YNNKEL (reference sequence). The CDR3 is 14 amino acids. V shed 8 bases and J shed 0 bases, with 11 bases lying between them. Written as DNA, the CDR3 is TGTGCCAGCGGACCAGGGCTAGCCAAAAACATTCAGTACTTC. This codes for CASGPGLAKNIQYF.

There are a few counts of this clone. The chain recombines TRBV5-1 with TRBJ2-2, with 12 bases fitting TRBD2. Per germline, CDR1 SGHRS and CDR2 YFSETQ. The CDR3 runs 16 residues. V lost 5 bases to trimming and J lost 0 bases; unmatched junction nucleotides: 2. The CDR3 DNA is TGCGCCAGCAGTGGACTAGCGGGGCCGAACACCGGGGAGCTGTTTTTT. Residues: CASSGLAGPNTGELFF.

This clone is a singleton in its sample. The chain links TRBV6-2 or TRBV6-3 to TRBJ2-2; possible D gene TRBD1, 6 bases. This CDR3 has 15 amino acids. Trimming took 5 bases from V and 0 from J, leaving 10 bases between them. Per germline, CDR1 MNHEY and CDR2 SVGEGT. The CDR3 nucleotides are TGTGCCAGCAGTAAGGACAGTCCGAACACCGGGGAGCTGTTTTTT. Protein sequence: CASSKDSPNTGELFF.

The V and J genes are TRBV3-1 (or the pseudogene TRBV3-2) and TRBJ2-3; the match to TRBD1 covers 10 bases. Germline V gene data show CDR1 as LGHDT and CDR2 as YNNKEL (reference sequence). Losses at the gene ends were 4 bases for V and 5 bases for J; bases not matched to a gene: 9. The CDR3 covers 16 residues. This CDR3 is CASSLPAGQGQDTQYF. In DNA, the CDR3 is TGTGCCAGCAGCCTACCGGCGGGACAGGGGCAAGATACGCAGTATTTT.